This is a list of T cell receptor beta chains from one sample in a study of cytomegalovirus exposure and HLA in healthy donors. TCRdb's copy holds only in-frame clones and misses some; the assay was immunoSEQ multiplex PCR. The sample comprises 150,000 to 200,000 clones, less than 80% of which are singletons, and 2.5% to 3% rests with the top ten. The sequenced material came from PBMCs. Receptors originate from a man aged 35 to 55 in good health and CMV-seronegative. Each CDR3 is given with its conserved first and last residue. A D gene is named only where the DNA matches it firmly. Expanded clones get a size class; other rows say once, few or many, or leave the size out.

size	V	J	D	DNA	CDR3
.	TRBV7-3	TRBJ2-2	TRBD2	TGTGCCAGCAGCTCCACGCAGGACACGGGGGGCACCGGGGAGCTGTTTTTT	CASSSTQDTGGTGELFF
.	TRBV6-5	TRBJ1-4	.	TGTGCCAGCAGTAACAGGGCCCTCACTAATGAAAAACTGTTTTTT	CASSNRALTNEKLFF
.	TRBV6-6	TRBJ1-1	TRBD1	TGTGCCAGCACCAGACAGGGAGACACTGAAGCTTTCTTT	CASTRQGDTEAFF
.	TRBV6-5	TRBJ1-5	.	TGTGCCAGCAGTTACTCACAGCCCTTCAATCAGCCCCAGCATTTT	CASSYSQPFNQPQHF
.	TRBV7-9	TRBJ1-4	.	TGTGCCAGCAGCTCAAGTAGGAGCAGGGCGAGTGAAAAACTGTTTTTT	CASSSSRSRASEKLFF
.	TRBV18	TRBJ1-4	TRBD1	TGTGCCAGCTCACCAGGACAGGGGAGGAGTGAAAAACTGTTTTTT	CASSPGQGRSEKLFF
.	TRBV7-2	TRBJ2-7	.	TGTGCCAGCAGTCCCGACCGACGGAGCTCCTACGAGCAGTACTTC	CASSPDRRSSYEQYF
few	TRBV5-1	TRBJ2-3	.	TGCGCCAGCAGCTCGGAGATACAGGGTTTAAGGTATTTT	CASSSEIQGLRYF
.	TRBV10-3	TRBJ2-7	TRBD1	TGTGCCATCAGTGAGCCAGGGGGCGCTCAGCAGTACTTC	CAISEPGGAQQYF
.	TRBV7-6	TRBJ1-4	.	TGTGCCAGCAGCTTAGTGGCAGGGGCTAATGAAAAACTGTTTTTT	CASSLVAGANEKLFF
.	TRBV5-1	TRBJ1-2	TRBD1	TGCGCCAGCAGCTCGAGGGACAGTAACTATGGCTACACCTTC	CASSSRDSNYGYTF
.	TRBV4-1	TRBJ2-2	.	TGCGCCAGCAGCCACTTATCGAGGCAGACGAACACCGGGGAGCTGTTTTTT	CASSHLSRQTNTGELFF
.	TRBV10-3	TRBJ2-7	.	TGTGCCATCACGCTCGGTGCTAGCTCAGTCCACGAGCAGTACTTC	CAITLGASSVHEQYF
.	TRBV2	TRBJ2-3	TRBD2	TGTGCCAGCACGCTAGCGGGGGGGCCGAATACGCAGTATTTT	CASTLAGGPNTQYF
.	TRBV21-1	TRBJ2-1	.	TGTGCCAGCAGCTCGTTCCCCGGAGACAGGGGGGGAGGGAGGGCCATCGATGAGCAGTTCTTC	CASSSFPGDRGGGRAIDEQFF
.	TRBV4-1	TRBJ1-5	TRBD1	TGCGCCAGCAGCCCCCAGGGGGAGCGAAGCAATCAGCCCCAGCATTTT	CASSPQGERSNQPQHF
.	TRBV6-4	TRBJ2-3	.	TGTGCCAGCAGTGAAGGACAGCCCACAGATACGCAGTATTTT	CASSEGQPTDTQYF
.	TRBV4-1	TRBJ2-3	.	TGCGCCAGCAGCGAGACTACACTCACAGATACGCAGTATTTT	CASSETTLTDTQYF
.	TRBV29-1	TRBJ2-2	TRBD2	TGCAGCGTTGAAGAGAGACTAGCGGAACACGCCGGGGAGCTGTTTTTT	CSVEERLAEHAGELFF
.	TRBV19	TRBJ2-2	TRBD2	TGTGCCAGTAGAGGACTAGCCCTCAACGGGGAGCTGTTTTTT	CASRGLALNGELFF
few	TRBV4-1	TRBJ1-1	.	TGCGCCAGCAGCCAAATTGTTAGGACAGCGGCTTTCTTT	CASSQIVRTAAFF
.	TRBV7-9	TRBJ2-5	TRBD1	TGTGCCAGCAGCCAATGGACAGGGGGTAATACCGAAGAGACCCAGTACTTC	CASSQWTGGNTEETQYF
few	TRBV29-1	TRBJ1-5	.	TGCAGCGTGGGCGATTATAGCAATCAGCCCCAGCATTTT	CSVGDYSNQPQHF
.	TRBV13	TRBJ2-5	.	TGTGCCAGCAGCTTTAACGGGAAAGGAGACCAAGAGACCCAGTACTTC	CASSFNGKGDQETQYF
.	TRBV6-5	TRBJ2-2	.	TGTGCCAGCAGTTACTCTGGCGGGATAGTCACCGGGGAGCTGTTTTTT	CASSYSGGIVTGELFF
.	TRBV27	TRBJ2-1	.	TGTGCCAGCACCTCGGACAGAATCTACAATGAGCAGTTCTTC	CASTSDRIYNEQFF
few	TRBV19	TRBJ2-5	.	TGTGCCAGTAGTATACGGGAAAAAGAGACCCAGTACTTC	CASSIREKETQYF
.	TRBV7-9	TRBJ2-7	.	TGTGCCAGCAGCCTCCGACAGAGCGAGCAGTACTTC	CASSLRQSEQYF
few	TRBV7-2	TRBJ2-7	.	TGTGCCAGCAGCTTTTCAGGATACGAGCAGTACTTC	CASSFSGYEQYF
.	TRBV5-6	TRBJ1-1	TRBD1	TGTGCCAGCAGCTTGCTCGACAGGGATAGCACTGAAGCTTTCTTT	CASSLLDRDSTEAFF
few	TRBV7-3	TRBJ2-3	.	TGTGCCAGCAGCTTAACTAGCGGTAGCACAGATACGCAGTATTTT	CASSLTSGSTDTQYF
once	TRBV28	TRBJ1-2	.	TGTGCCAGCAGTTTAAATGGCCCGATCTATGGCTACACCTTC	CASSLNGPIYGYTF
.	TRBV28	TRBJ1-3	.	TGTGCCAGCAGTTTAGCGCAGGGCGGAAACACCATATATTTT	CASSLAQGGNTIYF
few	TRBV7-2	TRBJ2-5	.	TGTGCCAGCAGCTTGACCGGGATCCGACAAGAGACCCAGTACTTC	CASSLTGIRQETQYF
few	TRBV2	TRBJ2-3	TRBD2	TGTGCCAGCAGAGTACTAGCGGGGGGAGATACGCAGTATTTT	CASRVLAGGDTQYF
.	TRBV28	TRBJ1-2	.	TGTGCCAGCAGTCTGACAGCCTATGGCTACACCTTC	CASSLTAYGYTF
few	TRBV7-9	TRBJ2-3	TRBD1	TGTGCCAGCAGCTTAGAAGAGACAGGGAAAAGAACGCAGTATTTT	CASSLEETGKRTQYF
.	TRBV18	TRBJ2-7	TRBD1	TGTGCCAGCTCCGATGGGCGGACAGGCGCCTACGAGCAGTACTTC	CASSDGRTGAYEQYF
.	TRBV18	TRBJ1-2	TRBD1	TGTGCCAGCTCACAGGGGGCGAGGGGTAACTATGGCTACACCTTC	CASSQGARGNYGYTF
.	TRBV5-6	TRBJ1-6	.	TGTGCCAGCAGCCCGGACGGGGGTTCCTATAATTCACCCCTCCACTTT	CASSPDGGSYNSPLHF
.	TRBV6-1	TRBJ1-3	.	TGTGCCAGCAGTGACCAGGGATCCGGAAACACCATATATTTT	CASSDQGSGNTIYF